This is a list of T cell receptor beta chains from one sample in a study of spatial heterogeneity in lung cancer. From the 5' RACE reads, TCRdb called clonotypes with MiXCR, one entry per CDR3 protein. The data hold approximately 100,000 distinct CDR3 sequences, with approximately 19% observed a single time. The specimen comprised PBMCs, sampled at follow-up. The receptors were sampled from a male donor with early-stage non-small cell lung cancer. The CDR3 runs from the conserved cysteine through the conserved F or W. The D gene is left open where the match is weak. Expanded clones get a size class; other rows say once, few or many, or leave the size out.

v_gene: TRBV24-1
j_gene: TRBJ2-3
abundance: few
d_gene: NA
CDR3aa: CATSDSQVGTDTQYF
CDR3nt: TGTGCCACCAGTGATTCACAGGTTGGGACAGATACGCAGTATTTT

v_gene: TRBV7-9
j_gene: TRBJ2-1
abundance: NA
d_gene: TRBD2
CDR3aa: CASTSSGKSSYNEQFF
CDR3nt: TGTGCCAGCACCTCTAGCGGGAAATCGTCCTACAATGAGCAGTTCTTC

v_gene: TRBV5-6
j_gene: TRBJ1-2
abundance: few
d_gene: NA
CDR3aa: CASSLGGVYYGYTF
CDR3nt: TGTGCCAGCAGCTTGGGAGGGGTCTACTATGGCTACACCTTC

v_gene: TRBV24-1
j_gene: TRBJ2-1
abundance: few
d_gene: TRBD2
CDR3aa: CATSDPGLAGENEQFF
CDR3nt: TGTGCCACCAGTGACCCCGGACTAGCGGGAGAAAATGAGCAGTTCTTC

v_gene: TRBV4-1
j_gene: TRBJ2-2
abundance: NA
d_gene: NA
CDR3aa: CASSQTLDSRTGELFF
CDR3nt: TGCGCCAGCAGCCAAACCCTGGACAGCCGCACCGGGGAGCTGTTTTTT

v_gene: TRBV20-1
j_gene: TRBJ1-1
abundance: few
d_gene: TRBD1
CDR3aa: CSARDFRGRGDTEAFF
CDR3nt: TGCAGTGCTAGAGATTTCAGGGGGCGCGGCGACACTGAAGCTTTCTTT

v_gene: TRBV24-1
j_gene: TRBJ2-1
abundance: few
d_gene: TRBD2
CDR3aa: CATSDQPGAGGPSGEQFF
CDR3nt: TGTGCCACCAGTGATCAACCCGGAGCGGGGGGTCCTTCGGGTGAGCAGTTCTTC

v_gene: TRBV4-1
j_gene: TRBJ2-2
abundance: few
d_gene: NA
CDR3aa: CASSQVWQGYTGELFF
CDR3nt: TGCGCCAGCAGCCAAGTTTGGCAAGGGTACACCGGGGAGCTGTTTTTT

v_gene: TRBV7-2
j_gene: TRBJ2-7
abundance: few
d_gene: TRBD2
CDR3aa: CASSFASGGSSYEQYF
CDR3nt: TGTGCCAGCAGCTTCGCTAGCGGGGGTAGCTCCTACGAGCAGTACTTC

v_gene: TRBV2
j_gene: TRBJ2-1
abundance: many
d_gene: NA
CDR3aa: CATRRGGTYNEQFF
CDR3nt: TGTGCCACCCGACGTGGGGGCACCTACAATGAGCAGTTCTTC

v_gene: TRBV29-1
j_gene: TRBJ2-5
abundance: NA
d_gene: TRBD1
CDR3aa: CSGGQMETQYF
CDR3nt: TGCAGCGGGGGACAGATGGAGACCCAGTACTTC

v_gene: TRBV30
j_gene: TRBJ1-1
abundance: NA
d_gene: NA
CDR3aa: CAWSKQGNTEAFF
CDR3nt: TGTGCCTGGAGTAAACAGGGGAACACTGAAGCTTTCTTT

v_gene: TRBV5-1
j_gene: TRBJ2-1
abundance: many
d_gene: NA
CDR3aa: CASSPLGGDYNEQFF
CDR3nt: TGCGCCAGCAGCCCCCTGGGCGGGGATTACAATGAGCAGTTCTTC

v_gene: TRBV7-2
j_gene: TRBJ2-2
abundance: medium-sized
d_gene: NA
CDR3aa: CASSLVWPNTGELFF
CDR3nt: TGTGCCAGCAGCTTAGTATGGCCGAACACCGGGGAGCTGTTTTTT

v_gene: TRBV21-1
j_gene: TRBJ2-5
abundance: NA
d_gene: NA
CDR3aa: CASSPRPQPLQETQYF
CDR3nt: TGTGCCAGCAGCCCTAGGCCACAGCCACTCCAAGAGACCCAGTACTTC

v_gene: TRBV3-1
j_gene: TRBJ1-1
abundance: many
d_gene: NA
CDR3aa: CASSQRDENTEAFF
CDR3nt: TGTGCCAGCAGCCAAAGAGATGAGAACACTGAAGCTTTCTTT

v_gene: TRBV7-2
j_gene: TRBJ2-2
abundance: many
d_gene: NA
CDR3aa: CASSPVPANTGELFF
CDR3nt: TGTGCCAGCAGCCCCGTCCCGGCGAACACCGGGGAGCTGTTTTTT

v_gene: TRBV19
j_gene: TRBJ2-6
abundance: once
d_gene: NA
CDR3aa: CASSIARQRTSGANVLTF
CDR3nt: TGTGCCAGTAGTATAGCGAGACAAAGAACCTCTGGGGCCAACGTCCTGACTTTC

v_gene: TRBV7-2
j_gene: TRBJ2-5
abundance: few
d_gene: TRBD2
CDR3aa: CASSLVAGAGETQYF
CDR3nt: TGTGCCAGCAGCTTAGTAGCGGGAGCAGGAGAGACCCAGTACTTC

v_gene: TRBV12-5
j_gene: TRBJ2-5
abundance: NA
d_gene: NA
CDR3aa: CASGLSRETQYF
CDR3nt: TGTGCTAGTGGTTTGAGCCGGGAGACCCAGTACTTC

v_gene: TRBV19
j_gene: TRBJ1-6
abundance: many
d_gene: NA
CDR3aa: CASSMARNSPLHF
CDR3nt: TGTGCCAGTAGTATGGCGAGGAATTCACCCCTCCACTTT

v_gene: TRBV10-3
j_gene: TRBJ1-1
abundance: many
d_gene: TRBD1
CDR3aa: CAISLRQGGSNTEAFF
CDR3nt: TGTGCCATCAGTTTGAGACAGGGTGGATCGAACACTGAAGCTTTCTTT

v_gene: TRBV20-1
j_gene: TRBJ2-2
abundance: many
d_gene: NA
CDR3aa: CSAREYTNTGELFF
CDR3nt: TGCAGTGCTCGGGAGTATACGAACACCGGGGAGCTGTTTTTT

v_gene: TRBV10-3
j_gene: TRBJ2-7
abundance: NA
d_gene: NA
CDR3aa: CAISSSSYEQYF
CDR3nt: TGTGCCATCAGTTCGAGCTCCTACGAGCAGTACTTC

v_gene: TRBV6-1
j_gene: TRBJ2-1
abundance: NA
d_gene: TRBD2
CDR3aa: CATDIGLAVYNEQFF
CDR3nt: TGTGCCACCGATATAGGACTAGCGGTCTACAATGAGCAGTTCTTC

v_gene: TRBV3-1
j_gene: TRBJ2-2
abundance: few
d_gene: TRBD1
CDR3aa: CASSPGTGGSGELFF
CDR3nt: TGTGCCAGCAGTCCCGGGACAGGGGGGTCCGGGGAGCTGTTTTTT

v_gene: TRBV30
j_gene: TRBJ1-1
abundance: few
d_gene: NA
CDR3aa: CAWSGNAEAFF
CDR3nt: TGTGCCTGGAGTGGAAACGCTGAAGCTTTCTTT

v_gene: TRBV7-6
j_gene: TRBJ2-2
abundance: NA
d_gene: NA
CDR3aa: CASSLELAPRIPGELFF
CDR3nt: TGTGCCAGCAGCTTAGAATTGGCACCACGAATACCCGGGGAGCTGTTTTTT

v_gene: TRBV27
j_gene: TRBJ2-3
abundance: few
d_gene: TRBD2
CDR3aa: CASSFYPAGGPDTQYF
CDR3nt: TGTGCCAGCAGTTTTTATCCAGCGGGGGGCCCAGATACGCAGTATTTT

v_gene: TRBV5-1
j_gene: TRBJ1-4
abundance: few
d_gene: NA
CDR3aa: CASSLTEYRQTYNEKLFF
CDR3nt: TGCGCCAGCAGCTTGACCGAGTACCGACAGACCTATAATGAAAAACTGTTTTTT

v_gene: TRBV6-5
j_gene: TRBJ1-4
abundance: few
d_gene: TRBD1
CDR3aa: CASSYSRDRNEKLFF
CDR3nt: TGTGCCAGCAGTTACAGCCGGGACAGGAATGAAAAACTGTTTTTT

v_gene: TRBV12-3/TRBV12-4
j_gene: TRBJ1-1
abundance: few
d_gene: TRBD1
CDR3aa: CASRLGQENTEAFF
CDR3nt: TGTGCCAGCAGACTGGGACAGGAGAACACTGAAGCTTTCTTT

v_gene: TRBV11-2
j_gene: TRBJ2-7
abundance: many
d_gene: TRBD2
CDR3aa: CASSGEGRSASYEQYF
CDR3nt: TGTGCCAGCAGCGGGGAGGGCAGGAGCGCCTCCTACGAGCAGTACTTC

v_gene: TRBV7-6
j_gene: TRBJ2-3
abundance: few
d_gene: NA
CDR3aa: CASTEMPQGGIDTQYF
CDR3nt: TGTGCCAGCACCGAAATGCCCCAGGGTGGGATAGATACGCAGTATTTT

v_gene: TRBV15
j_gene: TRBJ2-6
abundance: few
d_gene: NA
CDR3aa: CATSLQAPGANVLTF
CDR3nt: TGTGCCACCAGCCTTCAGGCGCCTGGGGCCAACGTCCTGACTTTC

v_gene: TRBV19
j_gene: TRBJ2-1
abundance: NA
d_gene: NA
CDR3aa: CASSPLKGAEQFF
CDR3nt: TGTGCCAGTAGTCCGCTAAAGGGCGCTGAGCAGTTCTTC

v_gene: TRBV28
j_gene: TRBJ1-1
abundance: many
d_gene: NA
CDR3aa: CASSQRGAFF
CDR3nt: TGTGCCAGCAGTCAACGGGGAGCTTTCTTT

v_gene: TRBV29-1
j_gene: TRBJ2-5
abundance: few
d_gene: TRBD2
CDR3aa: CSTGTSGVGETQYF
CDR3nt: TGCAGCACCGGGACTAGCGGTGTGGGGGAGACCCAGTACTTC

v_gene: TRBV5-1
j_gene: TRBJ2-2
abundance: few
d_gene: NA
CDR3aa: CASSLRGKGDKGTGELFF
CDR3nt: TGCGCCAGCAGCCTCCGGGGGAAAGGTGATAAAGGCACCGGGGAGCTGTTTTTT

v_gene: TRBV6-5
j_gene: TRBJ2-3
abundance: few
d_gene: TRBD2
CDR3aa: CASSHRASGITDTQYF
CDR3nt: TGTGCCAGCAGCCACCGGGCTAGCGGGATCACAGATACGCAGTATTTT

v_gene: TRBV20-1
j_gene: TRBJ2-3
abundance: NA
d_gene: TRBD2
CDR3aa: CSAFPGLAGMGIEQYF
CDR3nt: TGCAGTGCCTTCCCGGGACTAGCGGGAATGGGGATTGAGCAGTATTTT

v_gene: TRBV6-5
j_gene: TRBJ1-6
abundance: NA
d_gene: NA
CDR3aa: CASSPRQSINSPLHF
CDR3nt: TGTGCCAGCAGTCCGAGACAGTCCATTAATTCACCCCTCCACTTT

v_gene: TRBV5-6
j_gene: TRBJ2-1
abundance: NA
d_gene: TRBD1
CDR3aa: CASSQTGTGYNEQFF
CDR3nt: TGTGCCAGCAGCCAGACCGGGACAGGGTACAATGAGCAGTTCTTC

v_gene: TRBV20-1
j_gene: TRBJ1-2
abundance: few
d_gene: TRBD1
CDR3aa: CSARGTGGYGYTF
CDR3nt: TGCAGTGCTCGTGGGACAGGCGGCTATGGCTACACCTTC

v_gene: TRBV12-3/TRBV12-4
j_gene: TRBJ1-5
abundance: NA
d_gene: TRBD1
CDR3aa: CASSLGTGSNQPQHF
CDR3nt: TGTGCCAGCAGTTTAGGGACAGGGAGCAATCAGCCCCAGCATTTT

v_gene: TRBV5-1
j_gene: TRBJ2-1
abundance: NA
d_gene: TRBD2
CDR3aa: CASSFRDYSYNEQFF
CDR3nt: TGCGCCAGCAGCTTCCGGGACTACTCCTACAATGAGCAGTTCTTC

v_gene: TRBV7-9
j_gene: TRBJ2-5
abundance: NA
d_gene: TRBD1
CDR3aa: CASSLGTGVAETQYF
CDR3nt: TGTGCCAGCAGCTTGGGGACAGGAGTAGCTGAGACCCAGTACTTC

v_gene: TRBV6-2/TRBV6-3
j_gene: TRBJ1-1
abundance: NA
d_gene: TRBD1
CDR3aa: CASSAPGQGALTEAFF
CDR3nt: TGTGCCAGCAGTGCACCGGGACAGGGGGCGTTAACTGAAGCTTTCTTT